One and the same sample provided the 5 T cell receptor beta chains below, sequenced in a study of shared clonotypes between healthy human individuals. Sequenced by immunoSEQ multiplex PCR; TCRdb stores in-frame clones only, minus some. The data contain under 700,000 clones, about 95% of them singletons. Naive CD8 cells were CD45RO-negative, positively selected for CCR7, excluding terminally differentiated effector memory CD45RA+ cells. The sequenced material came from naive CD8+ T cells sorted from blood. All receptors come from a woman aged 25 to 39 in good health.

V and J are TRBV28 and TRBJ2-7; 10 bases agree with TRBD2. This CDR3 region has 14 residues. Germline CDR1 reads MDHEN; CDR2 reads SYDVKM. The junction had 5 bases not matched to a gene; V was cut back by 4 bases and J by 5 bases. In DNA form, the CDR3 reads TGTGCCAGCAGTTCCGGGCTAGCGGGAGACGAGCAGTACTTC. Translating gives CASSSGLAGDEQYF.

The chain links TRBV2 to TRBJ1-1, with D unresolved. Germline CDR1 and CDR2: SNHLY and FYNNEI. The V gene lost 5 bases and the J gene lost 1 base, with 5 bases spanning the gap. CDR3 length: 12 residues. Written as DNA, the CDR3 is TGTGCCAGCAGTTACAAGAACACTGAAGCTTTCTTT. Residues: CASSYKNTEAFF.

This clone is a singleton in its sample. The chain employs TRBV6-4 and TRBJ1-5; 8 bases map to TRBD1. CDR1 and CDR2 from the germline V gene are MRHNA and SNTAGT. This CDR3 has 15 residues. With V trimmed by 6 bases and J by 7 bases, 11 bases remained unmatched. In nucleotides, the CDR3 is TGTGCCAGCAGGCTTCCCCAGGGGGCTCGGCAGCCCCAGCATTTT. It translates to CASRLPQGARQPQHF.

The rearrangement joins TRBV14 to TRBJ2-1, with D uncertain. Deletions cut 4 bases from V and 6 bases from J, with 13 bases between. Germline V gene sequence: CDR1 SGHDN, CDR2 FVKESK. CDR3 length: 14 amino acids. CDR3 protein: CASSRRPGSNEQFF. The CDR3 DNA reads as TGTGCCAGCAGCCGTCGTCCGGGCTCCAATGAGCAGTTCTTC.

The rearrangement uses TRBV7-2 and TRBJ2-1; possible D gene TRBD2, 6 bases. The CDR3 runs to 17 residues. Germline-derived CDR1 and CDR2 are SGHTA and FQGNSA. Trimming took 2 bases from V and 6 from J, leaving 20 bases between them. CDR3 DNA sequence: TGTGCCAGCAGCTTAAAGGGTAGCGGAACCTACGTCAATGAGCAGTTCTTC. Its translation: CASSLKGSGTYVNEQFF.